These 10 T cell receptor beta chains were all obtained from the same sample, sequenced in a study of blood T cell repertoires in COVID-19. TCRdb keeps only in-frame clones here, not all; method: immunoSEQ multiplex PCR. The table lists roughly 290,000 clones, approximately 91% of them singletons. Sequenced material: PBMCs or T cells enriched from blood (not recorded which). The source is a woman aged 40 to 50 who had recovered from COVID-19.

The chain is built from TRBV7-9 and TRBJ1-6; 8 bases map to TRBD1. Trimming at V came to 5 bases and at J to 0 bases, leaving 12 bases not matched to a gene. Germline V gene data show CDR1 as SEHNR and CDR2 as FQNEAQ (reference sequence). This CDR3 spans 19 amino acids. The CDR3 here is CASSGGGQGASSYNSPLHF. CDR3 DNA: TGTGCCAGCAGCGGCGGAGGACAGGGAGCGAGCTCCTATAATTCACCCCTCCACTTT.

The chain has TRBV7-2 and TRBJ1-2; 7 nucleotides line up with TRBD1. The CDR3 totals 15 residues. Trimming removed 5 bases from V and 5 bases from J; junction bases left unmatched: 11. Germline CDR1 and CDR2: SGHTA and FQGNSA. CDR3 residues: CASSQHQGGLYGYTF. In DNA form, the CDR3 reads TGTGCCAGCAGCCAACACCAGGGGGGACTTTATGGCTACACCTTC.

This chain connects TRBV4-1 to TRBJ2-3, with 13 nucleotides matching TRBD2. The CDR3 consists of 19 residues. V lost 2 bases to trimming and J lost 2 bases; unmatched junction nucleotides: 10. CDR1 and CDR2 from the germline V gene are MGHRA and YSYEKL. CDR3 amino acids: CASSQRLAGGLGATDTQYF. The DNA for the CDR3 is TGCGCCAGCAGCCAAAGACTAGCGGGGGGCCTAGGGGCCACAGATACGCAGTATTTT.

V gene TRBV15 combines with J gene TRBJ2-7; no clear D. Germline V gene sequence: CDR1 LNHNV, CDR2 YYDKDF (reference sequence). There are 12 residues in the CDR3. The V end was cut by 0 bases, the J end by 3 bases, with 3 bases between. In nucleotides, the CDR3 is TGTGCCACCAGCAGAGATTACTACGAGCAGTACTTC. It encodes CATSRDYYEQYF.

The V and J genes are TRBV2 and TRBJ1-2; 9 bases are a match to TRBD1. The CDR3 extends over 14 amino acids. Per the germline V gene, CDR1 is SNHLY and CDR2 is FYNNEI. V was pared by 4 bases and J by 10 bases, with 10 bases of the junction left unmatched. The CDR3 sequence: CASSGQGVLGVYTF. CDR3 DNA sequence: TGTGCCAGCAGTGGACAGGGGGTTCTAGGCGTCTACACCTTC.

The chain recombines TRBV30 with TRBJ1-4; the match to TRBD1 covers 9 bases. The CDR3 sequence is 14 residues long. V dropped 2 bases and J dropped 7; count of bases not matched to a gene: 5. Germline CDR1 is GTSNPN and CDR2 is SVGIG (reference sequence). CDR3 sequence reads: CAWSRPGQGEKLFF. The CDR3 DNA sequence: TGTGCCTGGAGTCGCCCGGGACAGGGTGAAAAACTGTTTTTT. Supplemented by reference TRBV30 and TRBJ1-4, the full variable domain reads SQTIHQWPATLVQPVGSPLSLECTVEGTSNPNLYWYRQAAGRGLQLLFYSVGIGQISSEVPQNLSASRPQDRQFILSSKKLLLSDSGFYLCAWSRPGQGEKLFFGSGTQLSVL.

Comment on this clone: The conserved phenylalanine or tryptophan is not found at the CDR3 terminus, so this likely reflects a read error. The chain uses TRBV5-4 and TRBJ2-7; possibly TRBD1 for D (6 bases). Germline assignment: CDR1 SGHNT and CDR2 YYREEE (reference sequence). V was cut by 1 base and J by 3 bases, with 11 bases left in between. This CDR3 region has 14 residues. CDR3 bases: TGTGCCAGCAGCTTGAGTGGGACACGCTACGAGCAGTACTTA. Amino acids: CASSLSGTRYEQYL.

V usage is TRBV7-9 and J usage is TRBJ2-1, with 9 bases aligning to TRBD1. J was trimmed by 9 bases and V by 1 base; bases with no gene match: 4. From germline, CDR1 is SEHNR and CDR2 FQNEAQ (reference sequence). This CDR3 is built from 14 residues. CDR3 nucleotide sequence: TGTGCCAGCAGCTTAGTCGGGACAGGGCGTGAGCAGTTCTTC. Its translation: CASSLVGTGREQFF.

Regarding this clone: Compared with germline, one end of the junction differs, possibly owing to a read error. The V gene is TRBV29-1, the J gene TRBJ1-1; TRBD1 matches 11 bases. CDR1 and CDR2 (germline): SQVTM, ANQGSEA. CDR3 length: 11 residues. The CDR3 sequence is CSARSGTGGIF. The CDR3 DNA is TGCAGCGCCCGGTCGGGGACAGGGGGAATCTTT. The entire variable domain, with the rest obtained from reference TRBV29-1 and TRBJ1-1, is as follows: SAVISQKPSRDICQRGTSLTIQCQVDSQVTMMFWYRQQPGQSLTLIATANQGSEATYESGFVIDKFPISRPNLTFSTLTVSNMSPEDSSIYLCSARSGTGGIFGQGTRLTVV.

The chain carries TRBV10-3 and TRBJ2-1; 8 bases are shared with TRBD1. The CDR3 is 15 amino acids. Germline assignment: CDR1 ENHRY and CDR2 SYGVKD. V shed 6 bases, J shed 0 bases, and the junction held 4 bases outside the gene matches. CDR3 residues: CAIRGQDSSYNEQFF. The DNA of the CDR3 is TGTGCCATCAGGGGACAGGATTCCTCCTACAATGAGCAGTTCTTC.